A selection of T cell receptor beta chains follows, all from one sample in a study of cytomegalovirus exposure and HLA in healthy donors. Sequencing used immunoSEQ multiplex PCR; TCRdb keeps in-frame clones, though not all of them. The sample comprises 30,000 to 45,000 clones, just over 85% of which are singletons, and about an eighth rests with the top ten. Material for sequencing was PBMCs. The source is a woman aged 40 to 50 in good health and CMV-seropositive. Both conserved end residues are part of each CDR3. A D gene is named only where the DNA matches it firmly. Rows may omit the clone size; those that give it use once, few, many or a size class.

CDR3: CASSLSGGEAYEQYF
DNA: TGTGCCAGCAGTTTATCTGGCGGGGAGGCCTACGAGCAGTACTTC
J: TRBJ2-7
size: .
V: TRBV28
length: 15
D: .

CDR3: CASSPAPGLAGGHETQYF
DNA: TGTGCCAGTAGCCCCGCACCGGGACTAGCGGGGGGGCATGAGACCCAGTACTTC
J: TRBJ2-5
size: .
V: TRBV19
length: 18
D: TRBD2

CDR3: CASSYGGGDIRNEQFF
DNA: TGTGCCAGCAGTTACGGCGGGGGGGATATAAGGAATGAGCAGTTCTTC
J: TRBJ2-1
size: .
V: TRBV6-5
length: 16
D: TRBD2

CDR3: CASSPRGGGRTTDTQYF
DNA: TGTGCCAGCAGCCCACGGGGAGGGGGGCGAACCACAGATACGCAGTATTTT
J: TRBJ2-3
size: .
V: TRBV7-9
length: 17
D: .

CDR3: CASSQDPGSGELFF
DNA: TGCGCCAGCAGCCAAGATCCGGGTTCCGGGGAGCTGTTTTTT
J: TRBJ2-2
size: .
V: TRBV4-1
length: 14
D: .

CDR3: CASRLQGARGETQYF
DNA: TGTGCCAGCAGGCTACAGGGGGCTAGAGGGGAGACCCAGTACTTC
J: TRBJ2-5
size: .
V: TRBV25-1
length: 15
D: TRBD1

CDR3: CASSVGTATSNYGYTF
DNA: TGTGCCAGCAGCGTTGGGACAGCCACTTCTAACTATGGCTACACCTTC
J: TRBJ1-2
size: once
V: TRBV7-2
length: 16
D: TRBD1

CDR3: CASSLAGIGSYEQYF
DNA: TGTGCCAGCAGCTTGGCCGGGATAGGGTCCTACGAGCAGTACTTC
J: TRBJ2-7
size: .
V: TRBV5-4
length: 15
D: .

CDR3: CASGLVPWGQGDNEQFF
DNA: TGTGCTAGTGGTTTGGTACCATGGGGACAGGGTGACAATGAGCAGTTCTTC
J: TRBJ2-1
size: .
V: TRBV12-5
length: 17
D: TRBD1

CDR3: CASSPFGTGTYEQYF
DNA: TGTGCCAGCAGCCCCTTCGGGACAGGGACCTACGAGCAGTACTTC
J: TRBJ2-7
size: once
V: TRBV7-2
length: 15
D: TRBD1

CDR3: CAWSVGQRLHF
DNA: TGTGCCTGGAGTGTGGGACAGAGGCTGCACTTC
J: TRBJ2-7
size: .
V: TRBV30
length: 11
D: TRBD1

CDR3: CASSRAGLNEPQHF
DNA: TGTGCCAGCAGCCGGGCAGGGTTAAACGAGCCCCAGCATTTT
J: TRBJ1-5
size: .
V: TRBV27
length: 14
D: .

CDR3: CASSYATSSLSGYTF
DNA: TGTGCCAGCAGTTACGCTACCTCAAGTCTGAGTGGCTACACCTTC
J: TRBJ1-2
size: few
V: TRBV6-6
length: 15
D: .

CDR3: CASSLPHSYEQYF
DNA: TGTGCCAGCAGCTTACCCCACTCCTACGAGCAGTACTTC
J: TRBJ2-7
size: .
V: TRBV11-3
length: 13
D: .

CDR3: CATTGLGETQYF
DNA: TGTGCCACCACCGGGTTGGGAGAGACCCAGTACTTC
J: TRBJ2-5
size: .
V: TRBV19
length: 12
D: .

CDR3: CAIRGVMDRTYEQYF
DNA: TGTGCCATCAGAGGGGTTATGGATCGGACCTACGAGCAGTACTTC
J: TRBJ2-7
size: .
V: TRBV10-3
length: 15
D: .

CDR3: CASSQALNSGGTQYF
DNA: TGCGCCAGCAGCCAAGCATTAAATTCGGGGGGTACGCAGTATTTT
J: TRBJ2-3
size: .
V: TRBV4-3
length: 15
D: TRBD2

CDR3: CASSVSGVGGELFF
DNA: TGTGCCAGCAGCGTTAGCGGGGTCGGCGGGGAGCTGTTTTTT
J: TRBJ2-2
size: .
V: TRBV9
length: 14
D: TRBD2

CDR3: CASSSGTGAYEQYF
DNA: TGTGCCAGCAGCTCCGGGACAGGGGCCTACGAGCAGTACTTC
J: TRBJ2-7
size: .
V: TRBV5-6
length: 14
D: TRBD1

CDR3: CASSEQGALGTEAFF
DNA: TGTGCCAGCAGTGAGCAGGGGGCCTTGGGCACTGAAGCTTTCTTT
J: TRBJ1-1
size: .
V: TRBV6-1
length: 15
D: TRBD1

CDR3: CASSLYGSDYGYTF
DNA: TGTGCCAGCAGCTTATACGGGTCGGACTATGGCTACACCTTC
J: TRBJ1-2
size: .
V: TRBV7-2
length: 14
D: .

CDR3: CASSLGDRGTDTQYF
DNA: TGTGCCAGCAGCTTGGGCGACAGGGGCACAGATACGCAGTATTTT
J: TRBJ2-3
size: .
V: TRBV5-6
length: 15
D: TRBD1

CDR3: CASSLGQDSYNSPLHF
DNA: TGTGCCAGCAGCTTAGGACAGGACTCCTATAATTCACCCCTCCACTTT
J: TRBJ1-6
size: .
V: TRBV7-8
length: 16
D: .

CDR3: CASSTLGTSAETQYF
DNA: TGTGCCAGCAGCACCCTTGGGACTAGCGCGGAGACCCAGTACTTC
J: TRBJ2-5
size: .
V: TRBV9
length: 15
D: TRBD2

CDR3: CASSLFASGNTDTQYF
DNA: TGTGCCAGCAGCTTATTTGCTAGCGGCAACACAGATACGCAGTATTTT
J: TRBJ2-3
size: .
V: TRBV11-2
length: 16
D: TRBD2